This TCR beta chain comes out of a study of T cell changes during pregnancy in multiple sclerosis. Germline CDR1 SGHDN, CDR2 FVKESK. V lost 1 base and J 7 bases, leaving 2 bases between the germline ends. The CDR3 extends over 12 amino acids. Generated by immunoSEQ multiplex PCR, the TCRdb table keeps only in-frame clones and is missing some. Among approximately 110,000 clones listed, approximately 91% were seen once. The chain joins TRBV14 to TRBJ1-6; D is uncertain. The input for sequencing was peripheral blood, taken after pregnancy. The origin of this receptor is a female donor with multiple sclerosis, enrolled in a pregnancy study. The DNA for the CDR3 is TGTGCCAGCAGCCAAGCAAATTCACCCCTCCACTTT. The encoded protein is CASSQANSPLHF.